This is a list of T cell receptor beta chains from one sample in a study of response to subunit inactivated influenza vaccine. MiXCR was run by TCRdb on the RT-PCR reads, yielding one entry per CDR3 protein. This table holds hundreds of thousands of distinct CDR3 sequences, approximately 15% found once. Sequenced here: PBMCs from blood, sampled approximately 15 days before vaccination. The receptors derive from a man aged 45-60 years who received an inactivated influenza vaccine. Each CDR3 is given with its conserved first and last residue. D genes are given only for firm matches. Not every row has a clone size; where given, it reads once, few, many or a size class.

DNA,CDR3,size,V,D,J
TGCAGCGCAGAAGGGGGTTGGCGCTATGGCTACACCTTC,CSAEGGWRYGYTF,few,TRBV29-1,.,TRBJ1-2
TGTGCCAGCAGTACAGGACCGAAAGATACGCAGTATTTT,CASSTGPKDTQYF,.,TRBV12-3/TRBV12-4,.,TRBJ2-3
TGTGCCTGGAGTTTTTCAGCGAACACCGGGGAGCTGTTTTTT,CAWSFSANTGELFF,.,TRBV28,.,TRBJ2-2
TGCAGTGCTAGAGATGATTTTAGCTCTGGCCTTTACGAGCAGTACTTC,CSARDDFSSGLYEQYF,.,TRBV20-1,.,TRBJ2-7
TGTGCCTGGAGTGTACGGGTGACTAGCGGCACCGGGGAGCTGTTTTTT,CAWSVRVTSGTGELFF,.,TRBV30,TRBD2,TRBJ2-2
TGTGCCAGCAGCAACACCCTTCAGGGATCCTACGAGCAGTACTTC,CASSNTLQGSYEQYF,many,TRBV21-1,.,TRBJ2-7
TGTGCCAGCAGCCATCCCGGGTTACCCAATGAGCAGTTCTTC,CASSHPGLPNEQFF,few,TRBV3-1,.,TRBJ2-1
TGTGCCAGCAGCCTGGCCGGGACCGCCCAACGTCCCTTCTTC,CASSLAGTAQRPFF,.,TRBV12-3/TRBV12-4,.,TRBJ2-1
TGCAGTGCTAGTAGCGGGGGAGGCACCGGGGAGCTGTTTTTT,CSASSGGGTGELFF,few,TRBV20-1,TRBD2,TRBJ2-2
TGCAGTGCTACGAGACTAGCGGGCACAGATACGCAGTATTTT,CSATRLAGTDTQYF,.,TRBV20-1,TRBD2,TRBJ2-3
TGTGCCAGCAGGACAGGCCTAAACACAGATACGCAGTATTTT,CASRTGLNTDTQYF,many,TRBV12-3/TRBV12-4,.,TRBJ2-3
TGTGCCAGCAGGGAAGAGGGGGAGGCTAGCTGGGGGGCGGATACGCAGTATTTT,CASREEGEASWGADTQYF,.,TRBV28,.,TRBJ2-3
TGTGCCGGCAGCAGGTACGTAGGAGGCCAAGAGACCCAGTACTTC,CAGSRYVGGQETQYF,.,TRBV28,.,TRBJ2-5
TGCAGTGCTAGACTTCCGGGACTAGCGGGGGTACAAGACACCCAGTACTTC,CSARLPGLAGVQDTQYF,.,TRBV20-1,TRBD2,TRBJ2-5
TGTGCCAGCAGTGGATTGGACGATACGCAGTATTTT,CASSGLDDTQYF,few,TRBV2,.,TRBJ2-3
TGTGCCAGCAGTGCATCTACTGGACCGATACCACACTACGAGCAGTACTTC,CASSASTGPIPHYEQYF,.,TRBV12-3/TRBV12-4,.,TRBJ2-7
TGTGCCGTCTCCCAGGGTGGTAGCACAGATACGCAGTATTTT,CAVSQGGSTDTQYF,.,TRBV30,.,TRBJ2-3
TGTGCCAGCAGCCCAGAGTACACCGGGGAGCTGTTTTTT,CASSPEYTGELFF,many,TRBV12-3/TRBV12-4,.,TRBJ2-2
TGTGCCAGCAGCGTCTTGGGGGAGACCCAGTACTTC,CASSVLGETQYF,.,TRBV7-2,.,TRBJ2-5
TGTGCCAGCAGCTTAGGTGGGGGTAACGGTGAAAAACTGTTTTTT,CASSLGGGNGEKLFF,.,TRBV7-2,.,TRBJ1-4
TGCAGTGCTAGAGATGTGATTAGGGACTATGACTCCTACAATGAGCAGTTCTTC,CSARDVIRDYDSYNEQFF,.,TRBV20-1,TRBD2,TRBJ2-1
TGTGCCAGCAGCCCCCGGGACTCATACTATAATGAGCAGTTCTTC,CASSPRDSYYNEQFF,.,TRBV11-1,.,TRBJ2-1
TGCGCCAGCACCAAAGAAAGACTAGCGAGACAAGAGACCCAGTACTTC,CASTKERLARQETQYF,few,TRBV5-1,TRBD2,TRBJ2-5